One and the same sample provided the 23 T cell receptor beta chains below, sequenced in a study of T-cell reconstitution after alpha-beta-depleted transplantation in children (dated by TCRdb to the mid-2010s). The library was generated by PCR. Sequencing took place on an Illumina HiSeq 2500. Molecular barcoding was employed in the preparation of TCR libraries, with unique molecular identifiers being used to normalize TCRbeta repertoire quantification. TCRdb took the public reads, trimmed them with fastp at Q25, ran MiXCR for clone calling and kept in-frame beta chains. Each entry is one CDR3 protein sequence, shown with its most common DNA and genes. This sample gives 600,000 to 700,000 distinct CDR3 sequences in total; around 14% of them show up just once. The ten largest account for roughly 0.77% of the sample. The treatment or condition label corresponds to: allogeneic hematopoietic cell transplantation with graft depleted of TCRalphabeta T cells and CD19 B cells.

The sample was PBMCs, taken before TCRalphabeta/CD19-depleted stem cell transplant. Every receptor here comes from a girl aged 2 to 10 with congenital amegakaryocytic thrombocytopenia, due to receive a stem cell transplant.

This clonotype was counted ten times or more. This CDR3 reads CSAYTSGKTGELFF. The CDR3 nucleotides read TGCAGTGCTTACACTAGCGGGAAGACCGGGGAGCTGTTTTTT. This chain links TRBV20-1 with TRBJ2-2; 10 bases match TRBD2. The trim removed 5 bases at V and 5 bases at J, leaving 5 bases unmatched. This CDR3 is built from 14 residues. Germline assignment: CDR1 DFQATT and CDR2 SNEGSKA (reference sequence).

This clonotype came up many times. V is TRBV5-1 and J is TRBJ1-1; unclear D gene. CDR1 SGHRS and CDR2 YFSETQ come from the germline V gene. The CDR3 sequence is 13 residues long. The V end was cut by 0 bases, the J end by 4 bases, with 7 bases between. The CDR3 coding sequence is TGCGCCAGCAGCTTGGAAGGGTTCACTGAAGCTTTCTTT. Its protein product is CASSLEGFTEAFF.

This rearrangement joins TRBV11-1 to TRBJ2-2; 7 nucleotides align to TRBD1. Germline loops: CDR1 SGHAT, CDR2 FQDESV (reference sequence). This CDR3 region has 18 residues. The trim removed 5 bases at V and 4 bases at J, leaving 16 bases unmatched. The CDR3 loop reads CASSTSRIGQETTGELFF. The CDR3 bases are TGTGCCAGCAGCACCTCCCGGATAGGACAGGAGACCACCGGGGAGCTGTTTTTT.

This clonotype has at least ten counts. The chain is built from TRBV7-3 and TRBJ2-3; TRBD2 might be the D (6 bases). This CDR3 region has 18 residues. Looked up from germline, CDR1 is SGHTA and CDR2 is FQGTGA. V lost 1 base to trimming and J lost 1 base, with 18 bases between them. The CDR3 DNA sequence: TGTGCCAGCAGCTTAAGACAGCTCACTAGCAGCGGCACAGATACGCAGTATTTT. The encoded protein is CASSLRQLTSSGTDTQYF.

The rearrangement joins TRBV15 to TRBJ1-5; D is undetermined. The CDR3 extends over 13 amino acids. CDR1 and CDR2 from the germline V gene are LNHNV and YYDKDF (reference sequence). The V end was cut by 0 bases, the J end by 8 bases, with 8 bases between. CDR3 sequence: CATSRDLREPQHF. For the CDR3, the DNA is TGTGCCACCAGCAGAGATCTCCGGGAGCCCCAGCATTTT.

This clonotype has a handful of counts. The junction does not match germline at one end; this may be a read error. This chain connects TRBV12-5 to TRBJ2-3; 13 bases line up with TRBD2. CDR1 and CDR2 (germline): LGHNT, FRNRAP. The CDR3 is 18 amino acids. The CDR3 DNA follows: TGTGCTAGTGGCTTGGGGGGGACTAGCGGGACTAGCACAGATACGCAGTATTTT. Amino acid sequence: CASGLGGTSGTSTDTQYF.

This clonotype was picked up many times. This chain connects TRBV5-1 to TRBJ2-1; D could derive from TRBD1 or TRBD2 (5 bases each). Germline-derived CDR1 and CDR2 are SGHRS and YFSETQ. The germline V and J ends were trimmed by 2 bases and 5 bases, with 8 bases remaining between them. The CDR3 covers 13 residues. The CDR3 sequence is CASSFVGDNEQFF. For the CDR3, the DNA is TGCGCCAGCAGCTTTGTGGGGGACAATGAGCAGTTCTTC.

Worth noting for this clonotype: Given a much more abundant clone one base away, this may be a read error. V gene TRBV19 combines with J gene TRBJ2-5, with 8 bases aligning to TRBD2. CDR1 and CDR2 from the germline V gene are LNHDA and SQIVND (reference sequence). CDR3 size: 14 residues. In DNA form, the CDR3 reads TGTGCCGGTAGTGTAGCGGGAAACCAAGAGACCCAGTACTTC. Translation: CAGSVAGNQETQYF. Using reference TRBV19 and TRBJ2-5 for the parts outside the CDR3, the full variable domain is DGGITQSPKYLFRKEGQNVTLSCEQNLNHDAMYWYRQDPGQGLRLIYYSQIVNDFQKGDIAEGYSVSREKKESFPLTVTSAQKNPTAFYLCAGSVAGNQETQYFGPGTRLLVL.

This clonotype was picked up a small number of times. This chain connects TRBV5-1 to TRBJ1-5; D possibly corresponds to TRBD1 (5 bases). In germline, CDR1 is SGHRS, CDR2 YFSETQ. There are 15 residues in the CDR3. V lost 4 bases, J lost 5 bases, and 16 bases lay in between. The CDR3 here is CASSPGLTLDQPQHF. The CDR3 nucleotides are TGCGCCAGCAGCCCGGGACTAACCTTAGATCAGCCCCAGCATTTT.

The rearrangement joins TRBV5-1 to TRBJ1-2; D not certain. CDR1 is SGHRS, CDR2 YFSETQ, per germline. The CDR3 has 12 residues. V was shortened by 2 bases and J by 3 bases, with 5 bases between the two germline ends. DNA of the CDR3: TGCGCCAGCAGCTTTGATTACTATGGCTACACCTTC. Translating it yields CASSFDYYGYTF.

J is TRBJ2-7 and V is TRBV20-1, with 13 bases identical to TRBD2. Germline values: CDR1 DFQATT, CDR2 SNEGSKA (reference sequence). V trimming: 6 bases; J trimming: 4 bases; junction bases outside the gene matches: 12. The CDR3 extends over 16 amino acids. In DNA, the CDR3 is TGCAGTGCCATTCAGACTAGCGGGAGGAAGGGGTACGAGCAGTACTTC. Translated: CSAIQTSGRKGYEQYF.

This clonotype was observed at least ten times. V gene TRBV5-1 combines with J gene TRBJ2-1; 8 positions agree with TRBD1. Germline V CDR1 and CDR2: SGHRS, YFSETQ. V dropped 6 bases and J dropped 2; count of bases not matched to a gene: 7. The CDR3 has 15 residues. The CDR3 loop is CASTNEGQAYNEQFF. As DNA, the CDR3 is TGCGCCAGCACTAATGAGGGACAGGCCTACAATGAGCAGTTCTTC.

A word on this clonotype: A much more abundant neighbour one base away suggests this may be a read error. The rearrangement links TRBV27 to TRBJ2-3; 11 bases align to TRBD1. This CDR3 contains 16 residues. Germline V gives CDR1 MNHEY, CDR2 SMNVEV (reference sequence). The chain's CDR3 is CASSSGDRGFTDTHYF. The DNA for the CDR3 is TGTGCCAGCAGTTCGGGGGACAGGGGGTTCACAGATACGCATTATTTT.

In this sample, this clonotype turned up many times. The rearrangement joins TRBV5-1 to TRBJ1-6; 7 bases are shared with TRBD1. The germline gives CDR1 SGHRS, CDR2 YFSETQ. CDR3 length: 17 amino acids. J lost 0 bases, V lost 5 bases, and 8 bases had no gene match. Here the CDR3 reads CASSRTGPSSYNSPLHF. DNA for the CDR3: TGCGCCAGCAGTCGGACAGGACCAAGCTCCTATAATTCACCCCTCCACTTT.

This chain connects TRBV20-1 to TRBJ2-1, with TRBD2 identical over 7 bases. The V gene's germline CDR1 is DFQATT and CDR2 SNEGSKA (reference sequence). There are 14 residues in the CDR3. V shed 6 bases, J shed 4 bases, and the junction held 9 bases outside the gene matches. The CDR3 DNA is TGCAGTGCAACTAAAGCGGGGTCATACAATGAGCAGTTCTTC. Encoded protein: CSATKAGSYNEQFF.

The table lists this clonotype with many counts. The CDR3 DNA reads TGTGCCAGCAGCCAGACAGGGGACGATCAGCCCCAGCATTTT. It encodes CASSQTGDDQPQHF. The rearrangement links TRBV3-1 to TRBJ1-5; 8 nucleotides agree with TRBD1. CDR1 LGHDT and CDR2 YNNKEL come from the germline V gene (reference sequence). Trimming took 3 bases from V and 5 from J; bases not matched to a gene: 3. The CDR3 runs 14 residues. Based on the CDR3 plus reference TRBV3-1 and TRBJ1-5, the full variable domain is DTAVSQTPKYLVTQMGNDKSIKCEQNLGHDTMYWYKQDSKKFLKIMFSYNNKELIINETVPNRFSPKSPDKAHLNLHINSLELGDSAVYFCASSQTGDDQPQHFGDGTRLSIL.

This clonotype appeared once. Given a much more abundant clone one base away, this may be a read error. The V gene is TRBV20-1, the J gene TRBJ2-7, with D perhaps matching TRBD2 (6 bases). This CDR3 is built from 15 residues. With 3 bases removed from V and 3 bases from J, the gap between germline ends came to 18 bases. From germline, CDR1 is DFQATT and CDR2 SNEGSKA (reference sequence). Written as DNA, the CDR3 is TGCAGTGCTAGTATCGGAGCGGGTCATCGCTACGAGCAGTACTTC. Its translation: CSASIGAGHRYEQYF.

This clonotype occurred once. Since a much larger clone is just one base distant, this may be a read error. V usage is TRBV20-1 and J usage is TRBJ1-2, with 8 bases aligning to TRBD1. This CDR3 region has 13 residues. Per the germline V gene, CDR1 is DFQATT and CDR2 is SNEGSKA (reference sequence). The CDR3 reads CSARDDRGYAYTF. The CDR3 coding sequence is TGCAGTGCTAGAGATGACAGGGGTTATGCCTACACCTTC.

CDR3 protein: CASSLRASGRSSSYEQYF. CDR3 bases: TGCGCCAGCAGCTTGAGGGCTAGCGGGAGGTCCAGCTCCTACGAGCAGTACTTC. This chain connects TRBV5-1 to TRBJ2-7; 11 bases are shared with TRBD2. Looked up from germline, CDR1 is SGHRS and CDR2 is YFSETQ. Trimming at V came to 1 base and at J to 0 bases, leaving 9 bases not matched to a gene. The CDR3 is made up of 18 amino acids.

This clonotype was observed a few times. The chain carries TRBV6-1 and TRBJ2-1, with TRBD2 matching over 10 bases. Germline loops: CDR1 MNHNS, CDR2 SASEGT. The CDR3 contains 15 residues. The ends lost 7 bases at V and 10 bases at J; junction bases unmatched: 13. The CDR3 coding sequence is TGTGCCAGCACCGACAGGGGCCTAGCGGGAGAAGAGCAGTTCTTC. It yields the protein CASTDRGLAGEEQFF.

The table lists this clonotype with a few counts. J is TRBJ2-7 and V is TRBV5-1, with D tentatively TRBD2 (6 bases). The CDR3 has 13 amino acids. Between the trimmed V and J ends, which lost 3 bases and 6 bases, there was a span of 13 bases. Germline V gives CDR1 SGHRS, CDR2 YFSETQ. The CDR3, as DNA: TGCGCCAGCAGCTCTGGACGGGGAGGCGAGCAGTACTTC. This codes for CASSSGRGGEQYF.

The V gene is TRBV11-2, the J gene TRBJ1-4, with 7 bases matching TRBD1. The germline gives CDR1 SGHAT, CDR2 FQNNGV. Trimming at V came to 5 bases and at J to 7 bases, leaving 7 bases not matched to a gene. This CDR3 spans 14 amino acids. The CDR3 nucleotides read TGTGCCAGCAGCCCGGGACAGAGGTTTGAAAAACTGTTTTTT. It is translated as CASSPGQRFEKLFF.

This clonotype has a handful of counts. The V and J genes are TRBV7-6 and TRBJ2-7; no clear D. This CDR3 contains 14 residues. Germline loops: CDR1 SGHVS, CDR2 FNYEAQ. Trimming left V 1 base short and J 1 base short, with 8 bases between. CDR3 coding DNA: TGTGCCAGCAGCTTAGAGGTGGAGTCCTACGAGCAGTACTTC. Its protein is CASSLEVESYEQYF.